This is a list of T cell receptor beta chains from one sample in a study of early T cells in non-severe SARS-CoV-2 infection. TCRdb re-analysed the 5' RACE reads in MiXCR, keeping a single row per CDR3 protein. The sample holds approximately 70,000 distinct CDR3 sequences, 10% seen once. Sequences were derived from whole blood, sampled at baseline. All receptors come from an adult who was a healthcare worker with PCR-confirmed SARS-CoV-2 infection or an uninfected control (not recorded which). CDR3s include the opening cysteine and the closing phenylalanine or tryptophan. D genes are given only for firm matches. The size of a clone is reported for some rows only, either as once, few or many, or as a class for expanded clones.

J gene	V gene	D gene	clone size	CDR3 protein	CDR3 DNA
TRBJ2-7	TRBV20-1	TRBD2	many	CSARLIAGRSVDEQYF	TGCAGTGCTAGACTTATAGCGGGACGGTCCGTGGACGAGCAGTACTTC
TRBJ2-3	TRBV6-1	NA	NA	CASSLRGVDTDTQYF	TGTGCCAGCAGTCTAAGAGGCGTCGACACAGATACGCAGTATTTT
TRBJ2-3	TRBV20-1	NA	many	CSARVLSTDTQYF	TGCAGTGCTAGAGTTTTATCCACAGATACGCAGTATTTT
TRBJ1-1	TRBV6-1	NA	many	CASSLRAGGTEAFF	TGTGCCAGCAGCTTACGGGCTGGGGGGACTGAAGCTTTCTTT
TRBJ2-7	TRBV19	TRBD2	few	CATSTGRSYEQYF	TGTGCAACATCTACCGGGAGGTCCTACGAGCAGTACTTC
TRBJ2-4	TRBV6-2/TRBV6-3	TRBD2	many	CASSYGLAGGLAKNIQYF	TGTGCCAGCAGTTACGGACTAGCGGGAGGGCTAGCCAAAAACATTCAGTACTTC
TRBJ2-2	TRBV12-3/TRBV12-4	NA	few	CASSQGHTGELFF	TGTGCCAGCAGTCAGGGGCACACCGGGGAGCTGTTTTTT
TRBJ2-7	TRBV27	NA	few	CASSSVGLSSYEQYF	TGTGCCAGCAGTTCAGTGGGACTGAGCTCCTACGAGCAGTACTTC
TRBJ2-7	TRBV7-9	TRBD2	NA	CASSRTSGSGEQYF	TGTGCCAGCAGCCGCACTAGCGGGAGTGGCGAGCAGTACTTC
TRBJ1-1	TRBV6-5	TRBD1	many	CASSEDRLTEAFF	TGTGCCAGCAGTGAGGACAGGCTCACTGAAGCTTTCTTT
TRBJ2-3	TRBV5-1	TRBD2	many	CASSQTPGLAGGGTDTQYF	TGCGCCAGCAGCCAAACTCCGGGACTAGCGGGAGGAGGGACAGATACGCAGTATTTT
TRBJ2-7	TRBV6-6	NA	many	CASSPSYEQYF	TGTGCCAGCAGTCCCTCCTACGAGCAGTACTTC
TRBJ1-2	TRBV11-2	NA	few	CASSSRGYGYTF	TGTGCCAGCAGCTCGAGGGGCTATGGCTACACCTTC
TRBJ1-1	TRBV7-9	TRBD1	many	CASSPDRGVAFF	TGTGCCAGCAGCCCCGACAGGGGCGTAGCTTTCTTT
TRBJ2-7	TRBV5-6	NA	NA	CASSLASEQYF	TGTGCCAGCAGCTTGGCGAGCGAGCAGTACTTC
TRBJ2-7	TRBV6-2/TRBV6-3	NA	few	CASSYRQGWAYEQYF	TGTGCCAGCAGTTACAGGCAGGGGTGGGCCTACGAGCAGTACTTC
TRBJ2-7	TRBV7-9	NA	few	CATARAQSYEQYF	TGTGCCACAGCTCGGGCCCAATCCTACGAGCAGTACTTC
TRBJ1-2	TRBV7-2	NA	many	CASSLDWVAPKF	TGTGCCAGCAGCTTAGATTGGGTCGCGCCGAAGTTC
TRBJ2-7	TRBV29-1	NA	few	CSVEDRALSTYEQYF	TGCAGCGTTGAAGACAGGGCCTTAAGTACCTACGAGCAGTACTTC
TRBJ2-1	TRBV3-1	NA	medium-sized	CASSQAKGSSYNEQFF	TGTGCCAGCAGCCAAGCTAAGGGGAGCTCCTACAATGAGCAGTTCTTC
TRBJ2-1	TRBV9	TRBD2	many	CASSGTGLAGGNEQFF	TGTGCCAGCAGCGGAACGGGACTAGCGGGAGGCAATGAGCAGTTCTTC
TRBJ1-4	TRBV21-1	NA	NA	CASSKALGRDF	TGTGCCAGCAGCAAAGCCCTCGGACGAGATTTT
TRBJ2-7	TRBV29-1	NA	few	CSVKGYEQYF	TGCAGCGTTAAGGGGTACGAGCAGTACTTC
TRBJ1-1	TRBV29-1	NA	many	CSVYRVMNTEAFF	TGCAGCGTTTACAGGGTTATGAACACTGAAGCTTTCTTT
TRBJ2-3	TRBV7-9	NA	many	CASSLFGDRSDTQYF	TGTGCCAGCAGCTTATTTGGAGACCGATCGGATACGCAGTATTTT
TRBJ1-2	TRBV18	TRBD1	few	CASSRGTGSGYTF	TGTGCCAGCTCACGAGGGACAGGGAGCGGCTACACCTTC
TRBJ1-2	TRBV3-1	TRBD1	NA	CASSQDSGQGYYGYTF	TGTGCCAGCAGCCAAGACTCGGGACAGGGCTATTATGGCTACACCTTC
TRBJ2-7	TRBV7-2	NA	NA	CASSLGALREQYF	TGTGCCAGCAGCTTAGGGGCCCTCCGGGAGCAGTACTTC
TRBJ1-5	TRBV20-1	NA	many	CSARVSAGGNQPQHF	TGCAGTGCTAGAGTTTCGGCAGGAGGGAATCAGCCCCAGCATTTT
TRBJ1-4	TRBV4-3	TRBD1	NA	CASSQGQGGEKLFF	TGCGCCAGCAGCCAGGGACAGGGGGGCGAAAAACTGTTTTTT
TRBJ2-5	TRBV7-6	TRBD2	many	CASSLGGRTETQYF	TGTGCCAGCAGCTTAGGCGGGAGAACGGAGACCCAGTACTTC
TRBJ2-1	TRBV11-2	TRBD2	NA	CASSPRTRYGNEQFF	TGTGCCAGCAGCCCTCGGACTAGGTACGGCAATGAGCAGTTCTTC